This record looks at one T cell receptor beta chain sequence and its context. This sample stems from a study of OX40 agonist ivuxolimab in advanced cancers. Study in general: In this trial design, patients received ivuxolimab intravenously at 0.01 to 10 mg/kg every 2 weeks. Partial responses were observed in three patients, of whom one had hepatocellular carcinoma and two had cutaneous melanoma.

Autoimmune disease history or systemic immunosuppression led to patients being barred. The investigators sampled blood at baseline, at cycle 4 day 1, and at cycle 7 day 1. Germline V gene lookup returns CDR1 MGHRA and CDR2 YSYEKL. Trimming took 0 bases from V and 5 from J, leaving 6 bases between them. CDR3 size: 13 residues. TCRdb keeps only in-frame clones here, not all; method: immunoSEQ multiplex PCR. The table records about 18,000 clones, approximately 83% of them present only once. Sequencing was performed on CD4+ or CD8+ T cells sorted from blood, taken in a trial of the OX40 agonist ivuxolimab. The chain recombines TRBV4-1 with TRBJ2-3; a possible D gene is TRBD2 (5 bases). This clonotype was obtained from an adult with an advanced solid tumor such as melanoma, head and neck, liver or kidney cancer. CDR3 loop: CASSQEGGDTQYF. In DNA, the CDR3 is TGCGCCAGCAGCCAAGAAGGAGGAGATACGCAGTATTTT.